One sample yielded the 14 T cell receptor beta chains listed below, sequenced in a study of CD8+CD57+ T cells in acquired aplastic anemia. Genomic DNA, the template, was used for profiling of the TCR beta VDJ and CDR3. Each CDR3 protein is one row after TCRdb ran MiXCR on the reads. The sample shows around 190,000 distinct CDR3 sequences, 54% of them seen only once. Sequencing was done on a sample of sorted CD4+, CD8+, or CD8+CD57+ T cells (not recorded which) from PBMCs. The origin of the receptors is a human donor in good health, serving as a control.

The J gene is TRBJ2-7, the V gene TRBV7-3; D possibly corresponds to TRBD1 (5 bases). This CDR3 region has 15 residues. CDR1 and CDR2 (germline): SGHTA, FQGTGA. With 2 bases removed from V and 0 bases from J, the gap between germline ends came to 11 bases. For the CDR3, the DNA is TGTGCCAGCAGCTTAGGTTCAGGGCCCTCCTACGAGCAGTACTTC. Translating gives CASSLGSGPSYEQYF.

Concerning this clonotype: The conserved closing phenylalanine or tryptophan is absent in this CDR3, likely reflecting a read error. This sequence joins TRBV10-3 and TRBJ1-5; no clear D gene. In germline, CDR1 is ENHRY, CDR2 SYGVKD. The CDR3 loop spans 16 amino acids. CDR3 region: CAVSEREGTGDQPQHS. In DNA, the CDR3 is TGTGCCGTCAGTGAGCGTGAGGGCACGGGAGATCAGCCCCAGCATTCT.

Regarding this clonotype: One junction end disagrees with the germline gene, perhaps due to a read error. The chain has TRBV20-1 and TRBJ2-5, with D perhaps TRBD1 (6 bases). In germline, CDR1 is DFQATT, CDR2 SNEGSKA (reference sequence). CDR3 length: 13 amino acids. The CDR3 reads CGASRGSQEAQYF. The CDR3 bases are TGCGGTGCTAGCAGGGGTAGTCAAGAGGCCCAGTACTTC.

The chain has TRBV7-6 and TRBJ1-3; 9 nucleotides align to TRBD1. Losses at the gene ends were 5 bases for V and 3 bases for J; bases not matched to a gene: 5. CDR1 and CDR2 (germline): SGHVS, FNYEAQ. This CDR3 has 15 residues. The DNA of the CDR3 is TGTGCCAGCAGCCCGGACAGGGGCGTTGGAAACACCATATATTTT. Translation gives CASSPDRGVGNTIYF.

This rearrangement joins TRBV10-1 to TRBJ1-6; maybe TRBD1 (6 bases). Trimming took 7 bases from V and 10 from J, leaving 20 bases between them. Germline values: CDR1 WNHNN, CDR2 SYGVQD (reference sequence). The length of the CDR3 is 15 residues. The CDR3 reads CASTVVSRGESPLHF. CDR3 sequence (DNA): TGCGCCAGCACCGTTGTCTCCAGGGGTGAGTCACCCCTCCACTTT.

This clonotype was recorded a few times. This chain's CDR3 is CASSFLLAGIETDTQYF. CDR3 DNA: TGTGCCAGCAGTTTTCTGCTAGCGGGAATTGAGACAGATACGCAGTATTTT. This chain links TRBV12-3 or TRBV12-4 with TRBJ2-3, with 9 positions matching TRBD2. V lost 3 bases and J lost 3; bases outside the gene matches: 10. The CDR3 extends over 17 amino acids.

There are a few counts of this clonotype. The CDR3 reads CASTRGQRRGGYNEQFF. The CDR3 DNA follows: TGTGCCAGCACGAGGGGGCAGCGGCGGGGGGGCTACAATGAGCAGTTCTTC. This chain joins TRBV28 and TRBJ2-1; 9 nucleotides agree with TRBD2. CDR1 MDHEN and CDR2 SYDVKM come from the germline V gene. J was trimmed by 3 bases and V by 7 bases; bases with no gene match: 13. The CDR3 is 17 residues long. Combining the CDR3 with reference TRBV28 and TRBJ2-1 gives the whole variable domain DVKVTQSSRYLVKRTGEKVFLECVQDMDHENMFWYRQDPGLGLRLIYFSYDVKMKEKGDIPEGYSVSREKKERFSLILESASTNQTSMYLCASTRGQRRGGYNEQFFGPGTRLTVL.

In its sample, this clonotype was seen many times. The chain couples TRBV12-3 or TRBV12-4 to TRBJ1-5; the match to TRBD1 covers 8 bases. This CDR3 is built from 17 residues. The V segment lost 4 bases and the J segment 0 bases; nucleotides outside the gene matches: 8. The CDR3 coding sequence is TGTGCCAGCAGTTGGGGATCTACAGGGGGTAGCAATCAGCCCCAGCATTTT. Translation: CASSWGSTGGSNQPQHF.

V is TRBV30 and J is TRBJ1-1; no clear D. This CDR3 has 13 amino acids. Per the germline V gene, CDR1 is GTSNPN and CDR2 is SVGIG (reference sequence). V lost 6 bases to trimming and J lost 5 bases, with 16 bases between them. CDR3 DNA sequence: TGTGCCTGTTTGAAACGGTTGACGACTGAAGCTTTCTTT. Amino acids: CACLKRLTTEAFF.

This clonotype was observed many times. The chain links TRBV28 to TRBJ1-2, with unresolved D. This CDR3 is 14 amino acids long. Trimming took off 4 bases at V and 4 bases at J, with 13 bases between the two ends. CDR1 is MDHEN and CDR2 is SYDVKM in the germline V gene. CDR3: CASSSSQASYGYTF. CDR3 DNA: TGTGCCAGCAGTTCGTCTCAGGCCTCCTATGGCTACACCTTC.

On this clonotype itself: One end of the junction is discordant with germline, which a read error may explain. This chain connects TRBV20-1 to TRBJ1-4, with 7 bases lining up with TRBD1. The germline V gene encodes CDR1 DFQATT and CDR2 SNEGSKA (reference sequence). CDR3 length equals 12 residues. The CDR3 reads CSARQGGAGINF. CDR3 sequence (DNA): TGCAGTGCTAGACAGGGGGGGGCAGGAATAAATTTT.

The rearrangement joins TRBV9 to TRBJ2-3, with D tentatively TRBD1 (6 bases). V shed 5 bases and J shed 4 bases, with 17 bases lying between them. CDR3 length equals 15 residues. CDR1 and CDR2 from the germline V gene are SGDLS and YYNGEE. CDR3 bases: TGTGCCAGCAGTAAAACAGGGCTCAGGCCAGATACGCAGTATTTT. This sequence encodes CASSKTGLRPDTQYF.

The chain uses TRBV6-5 and TRBJ1-2; D is ambiguous. The CDR3 length is 13 residues. The V end was cut by 1 base, the J end by 4 bases, with 7 bases between. The germline CDR1 and CDR2 sequences are MNHEY and SVGAGI. The CDR3 spells CASSYLGSYGYTF. The CDR3 nucleotides read TGTGCCAGCAGTTACTTGGGCAGCTATGGCTACACCTTC.

Notes on this clonotype: One end of the junction is discordant with germline, which a read error may explain. The chain employs TRBV7-6 and TRBJ2-5; 13 bases agree with TRBD2. In germline, CDR1 is SGHVS, CDR2 FNYEAQ. The CDR3 is 17 residues long. The CDR3 DNA sequence: TGCGCCAGCAGCTTCCCCGGGACTAGCGGGGATAAGGAGACCCAGTACTTC. This encodes CASSFPGTSGDKETQYF.